Presented here are 28 T cell receptor beta chains from one specimen sequenced in a study of PD-1 blockade in mismatch repair-deficient tumors. Profiling relied on immunoSEQ multiplex PCR, and the TCRdb table lists in-frame clones only, not all of them. This table has about 79,000 clones, about 82% appearing once. The input for sequencing was peripheral blood, taken 44 weeks after starting pembrolizumab. These receptors came from an adult with mismatch repair-deficient cancer.

This chain links TRBV11-2 with TRBJ2-3; TRBD2 matches at 9 bases. V shed 2 bases, J shed 6 bases, and the junction held 9 bases outside the gene matches. This CDR3 has 16 residues. The germline V gene encodes CDR1 SGHAT and CDR2 FQNNGV. In DNA form, the CDR3 reads TGTGCCAGCAGCTTAAGGGCTAGCGGGGCTGGGGATACGCAGTATTTT. Protein sequence: CASSLRASGAGDTQYF.

The chain couples TRBV7-3 to TRBJ1-5; D possibly corresponds to TRBD1 (5 bases). The germline V gene encodes CDR1 SGHTA and CDR2 FQGTGA. This CDR3 comprises 16 residues. The V gene lost 5 bases and the J gene lost 1 base, with 15 bases spanning the gap. The CDR3 nucleotides read TGTGCCAGCAGCCAGAATTGGGGGGGGAGCAATCAGCCCCAGCATTTT. Residues: CASSQNWGGSNQPQHF. Full variable domain (rest looked up from reference TRBV7-3 and TRBJ1-5): GAGVSQTPSNKVTEKGKYVELRCDPISGHTALYWYRQSLGQGPEFLIYFQGTGAADDSGLPNDRFFAVRPEGSVSTLKIQRTERGDSAVYLCASSQNWGGSNQPQHFGDGTRLSIL.

This chain connects TRBV11-3 to TRBJ1-1; unclear D gene. Per the germline V gene, CDR1 is SGHNT and CDR2 is YENEEA. The CDR3 is 11 amino acids. The germline V and J ends were trimmed by 2 bases and 12 bases, with 10 bases remaining between them. The CDR3 DNA reads TGTGCCAGCAGCTTAAGAGGGAGACCTTTCTTT. Translated, it gives CASSLRGRPFF. Using reference TRBV11-3 and TRBJ1-1 for the parts outside the CDR3, the full variable domain is EAGVVQSPRYKIIEKKQPVAFWCNPISGHNTLYWYLQNLGQGPELLIRYENEEAVDDSQLPKDRFSAERLKGVDSTLKIQPAELGDSAVYLCASSLRGRPFFGQGTRLTVV.

V gene TRBV5-1 combines with J gene TRBJ1-2; 8 bases map to TRBD1. The CDR3 is made up of 14 amino acids. The germline gives CDR1 SGHRS, CDR2 YFSETQ. The V and J ends lost 5 bases and 3 bases, in that order; junction bases with no gene match: 6. The CDR3 coding sequence is TGCGCCAGCAGTCAACTACAGGGGGACTATGGCTACACCTTC. It encodes CASSQLQGDYGYTF. The full variable domain, rest sourced from reference TRBV5-1 and TRBJ1-2, is KAGVTQTPRYLIKTRGQQVTLSCSPISGHRSVSWYQQTPGQGLQFLFEYFSETQRNKGNFPGRFSGRQFSNSRSEMNVSTLELGDSALYLCASSQLQGDYGYTFGSGTRLTVV.

V is TRBV5-4 and J is TRBJ1-2; D uncertain. Germline-derived CDR1 and CDR2 are SGHNT and YYREEE (reference sequence). This CDR3 is 13 amino acids long. Trimming took 0 bases from V and 8 from J, leaving 11 bases between them. Here the CDR3 DNA reads TGTGCCAGCAGCTTGGCGTGGACTCTCGGCTACACCTTC. Amino acids: CASSLAWTLGYTF.

CDR3 sequence: CASSYQTGNTIYF. Here the CDR3 DNA reads TGTGCCAGCAGTTATCAAACTGGAAACACCATATATTTT. J is TRBJ1-3 and V is TRBV6-5, with D unclear. Trimming pared 3 bases from V and 2 bases from J, leaving 5 bases between. The CDR3 runs 13 residues. The germline V gene has CDR1 MNHEY and CDR2 SVGAGI.

V usage is TRBV29-1 and J usage is TRBJ1-1; a possible D gene is TRBD1 (6 bases). Trimming took 4 bases from V and 1 from J, leaving 16 bases between them. In germline, CDR1 is SQVTM, CDR2 ANQGSEA. The CDR3 contains 15 residues. In nucleotides, the CDR3 is TGCAGCGTTGTCGGCCAGGGGAGGCGGAACACTGAAGCTTTCTTT. Protein sequence: CSVVGQGRRNTEAFF.

V and J are TRBV10-3 and TRBJ2-1, with 8 nucleotides matching TRBD2. V dropped 0 bases and J dropped 4; count of bases not matched to a gene: 8. The CDR3 has 17 residues. Germline V CDR1 and CDR2: ENHRY, SYGVKD. CDR3 sequence: CAISESRAGGQYNEQFF. Written as DNA, the CDR3 is TGTGCCATCAGTGAGTCGAGGGCGGGAGGCCAATACAATGAGCAGTTCTTC.

The J gene is TRBJ2-5, the V gene TRBV11-2; D is unclear. There are 11 residues in the CDR3. Germline CDR1 is SGHAT and CDR2 is FQNNGV. The V end was cut by 5 bases, the J end by 5 bases, with 6 bases between. CDR3 DNA sequence: TGTGCCAGCAGCCCAAAGGAGACCCAGTACTTC. Translating it yields CASSPKETQYF.

In regard to this clone: A much larger clone differs by one base, so this may be a read error. This chain joins TRBV6-4 and TRBJ2-3, with TRBD2 matching over 10 bases. J was trimmed by 0 bases and V by 4 bases; bases with no gene match: 1. Germline V gene lookup returns CDR1 MRHNA and CDR2 SNTAGT. CDR3 size: 15 residues. CDR3 sequence reads: CASSATSGSTDTQYF. CDR3 coding DNA: TGTGCCAGCAGTGCGACTAGCGGGAGCACAGATACGCAGTATTTT.

The chain's CDR3 is CASSTSGLAGAVGELFF. The CDR3 region has the DNA TGTGCCAGCAGCACATCAGGACTAGCGGGAGCGGTCGGGGAGCTGTTTTTT. This chain uses TRBV5-5 with TRBJ2-2; 13 positions agree with TRBD2. The germline V gene encodes CDR1 SGHKS and CDR2 YYEKEE (reference sequence). The CDR3 runs to 17 residues. V was clipped by 4 bases and J by 7 bases; unmatched bases: 10.

Here the CDR3 reads CSVSGPGLNTEAFF. In DNA form, the CDR3 reads TGCAGCGTTAGTGGACCAGGCCTGAACACTGAAGCTTTCTTT. The chain recombines TRBV29-1 with TRBJ1-1; D call uncertain. V lost 5 bases, J lost 0 bases, and 13 bases lay in between. CDR3 length: 14 residues. Germline V gives CDR1 SQVTM, CDR2 ANQGSEA.

J is TRBJ2-6 and V is TRBV10-2; D unresolved. The V and J ends lost 3 bases and 1 base respectively, with 4 bases between them. Germline V CDR1 and CDR2: WSHSY, SAAADI. This CDR3 is 14 amino acids long. The CDR3 here is CASSEGSGANVLTF. The CDR3 bases are TGCGCCAGCAGTGAAGGATCTGGGGCCAACGTCCTGACTTTC.

The chain's CDR3 is CASSLGTGFEQFF. The CDR3 bases are TGTGCCAGCAGCTTAGGTACAGGGTTTGAGCAGTTCTTC. This chain links TRBV11-3 with TRBJ2-1, with D perhaps matching TRBD1 (6 bases). The CDR3 loop spans 13 amino acids. V was shortened by 1 base and J by 9 bases, with 10 bases between the two germline ends. In germline, CDR1 is SGHNT, CDR2 YENEEA. The whole variable domain, remainder taken from reference TRBV11-3 and TRBJ2-1, is EAGVVQSPRYKIIEKKQPVAFWCNPISGHNTLYWYLQNLGQGPELLIRYENEEAVDDSQLPKDRFSAERLKGVDSTLKIQPAELGDSAVYLCASSLGTGFEQFFGPGTRLTVL.

The chain combines TRBV7-3 with TRBJ2-3, with D possibly called TRBD1 or TRBD2 (5 bases each). V dropped 5 bases and J dropped 0 bases, with 12 bases sitting between them. CDR3 length: 15 residues. Germline loops: CDR1 SGHTA, CDR2 FQGTGA. CDR3: CASSHGTASTDTQYF. The CDR3 DNA reads as TGTGCCAGCAGCCACGGGACGGCCAGCACAGATACGCAGTATTTT.

This chain links TRBV5-6 with TRBJ2-5, with 11 bases that match TRBD2. CDR3 length equals 16 residues. The germline CDR1 and CDR2 sequences are SGHDT and YYEEEE. V lost 5 bases to trimming and J lost 4 bases; unmatched junction nucleotides: 10. This chain's CDR3 is CASRAGTSGGVETQYF. The CDR3 bases are TGTGCCAGCAGAGCCGGGACTAGCGGAGGGGTAGAGACCCAGTACTTC.

The V gene is TRBV6-1, the J gene TRBJ1-1; D not certain. Trimming took off 9 bases at V and 2 bases at J, with 4 bases between the two ends. This CDR3 spans 10 amino acids. Per the germline V gene, CDR1 is MNHNS and CDR2 is SASEGT. The DNA of the CDR3 is TGTGCCAGTTTTAACACTGAAGCTTTCTTT. This sequence encodes CASFNTEAFF.

This chain uses TRBV19 with TRBJ1-4; the D is unclear. This CDR3 is built from 16 residues. V lost 3 bases to trimming and J lost 0 bases, with 11 bases between them. Per the germline V gene, CDR1 is LNHDA and CDR2 is SQIVND (reference sequence). The CDR3 is CASSIFFRPTNEKLFF. CDR3 coding DNA: TGTGCCAGTAGTATCTTCTTCCGACCAACTAATGAAAAACTGTTTTTT.

The chain is built from TRBV30 and TRBJ1-3, with no clear D. Trimming removed 8 bases at V and 2 bases at J, with 16 bases between. This CDR3 has 14 amino acids. Per germline, CDR1 GTSNPN and CDR2 SVGIG (reference sequence). As DNA, the CDR3 is TGTGCCGCCCCGTCCTGGCGGACTGGAAACACCATATATTTT. It translates to CAAPSWRTGNTIYF.

This clone was picked up a small number of times. The chain combines TRBV11-2 with TRBJ2-7; perhaps D is TRBD1 or TRBD2 (5 bases each). CDR1 SGHAT and CDR2 FQNNGV come from the germline V gene. V was shortened by 7 bases and J by 0 bases, with 10 bases between the two germline ends. CDR3 size: 13 residues. The CDR3 is CASTGDPSYEQYF. The CDR3 DNA sequence: TGTGCCAGCACCGGGGACCCCTCCTACGAGCAGTACTTC. The whole variable domain, filled in from reference TRBV11-2 and TRBJ2-7, reads EAGVAQSPRYKIIEKRQSVAFWCNPISGHATLYWYQQILGQGPKLLIQFQNNGVVDDSQLPKDRFSAERLKGVDSTLKIQPAKLEDSAVYLCASTGDPSYEQYFGPGTRLTVT.

This chain connects TRBV27 to TRBJ1-4, with TRBD1 matching 10 bases. This CDR3 spans 14 amino acids. The germline V gene has CDR1 MNHEY and CDR2 SMNVEV (reference sequence). V trimming: 5 bases; J trimming: 7 bases; junction bases outside the gene matches: 4. The CDR3 bases are TGTGCCAGCAGTGGGACAGGGGCTGGTGAAAAACTGTTTTTT. Protein sequence: CASSGTGAGEKLFF.

This clone was picked up a small number of times. The chain uses TRBV7-8 and TRBJ2-2; D might be TRBD2 (5 bases). Germline V gene sequence: CDR1 SGHVS, CDR2 FQNEAQ. V gave up 6 bases and J gave up 4 bases, with 9 bases separating them. The CDR3 runs 13 residues. CDR3 DNA: TGTGCCAGCAGAATTGGAGGCACCGGGGAGCTGTTTTTT. It yields the protein CASRIGGTGELFF.

The V and J genes are TRBV9 and TRBJ1-1; no clear D. The CDR3 has 13 amino acids. Trimming pared 0 bases from V and 1 base from J, leaving 4 bases between. CDR1 is SGDLS, CDR2 YYNGEE, per germline. The CDR3 sequence is CASSVGSNTEAFF. The CDR3 DNA reads as TGTGCCAGCAGCGTAGGATCGAACACTGAAGCTTTCTTT.

The chain carries TRBV5-1 and TRBJ1-1, with D unresolved. Trimming stripped 0 bases from V and 1 base from J, with 7 bases between. From germline, CDR1 is SGHRS and CDR2 YFSETQ. CDR3 length equals 14 residues. The CDR3 sequence is CASSLGQSNTEAFF. The CDR3 DNA sequence: TGCGCCAGCAGCTTGGGGCAGTCGAACACTGAAGCTTTCTTT.

V is TRBV27 and J is TRBJ1-2, with 9 positions matching TRBD1. This CDR3 spans 14 amino acids. Trimming at V came to 5 bases and at J to 4 bases, leaving 5 bases not matched to a gene. CDR1 MNHEY and CDR2 SMNVEV come from the germline V gene (reference sequence). DNA of the CDR3: TGTGCCAGCAGTAGCCGGGACAGGGTCTATGGCTACACCTTC. Protein sequence: CASSSRDRVYGYTF.

V is TRBV30 and J is TRBJ1-5; D is unresolved. CDR1 and CDR2 (germline): GTSNPN, SVGIG (reference sequence). The length of the CDR3 is 12 residues. V gave up 3 bases and J gave up 0 bases, with 3 bases separating them. CDR3 sequence (DNA): TGTGCCTGGAGATATAGCAATCAGCCCCAGCATTTT. It translates to CAWRYSNQPQHF.

This clone is a singleton in its sample. The gene calls are TRBV12-5 and TRBJ2-1; 13 nucleotides line up with TRBD2. Germline trimming cut 1 base from V and 8 bases from J; bases unmatched to any gene: 2. Looked up from germline, CDR1 is LGHNT and CDR2 is FRNRAP. CDR3 length: 15 amino acids. The CDR3 DNA follows: TGTGCTAGTGGTTTGGGGACTAGCGGGGGAGATGAGCAGTTCTTC. Its translation is CASGLGTSGGDEQFF.

The chain uses TRBV7-2 and TRBJ1-2; 8 nucleotides match TRBD1. After removal of 1 base from V and 8 bases from J, the junction contained 6 bases not matched to a gene. Germline-derived CDR1 and CDR2 are SGHTA and FQGNSA. The CDR3 is 14 amino acids. The CDR3 reads CASSLVRGRGGYTF. DNA for the CDR3: TGTGCCAGCAGCTTAGTCAGGGGGCGAGGGGGCTACACCTTC.